This T cell receptor (beta chain) was identified during a study of cytomegalovirus exposure and HLA in healthy donors. About the study: Early released data had 65 million to 100 million unique TCRs, all coming from HLA-typed donors. Study observations and caveats: Cytomegalovirus-associated TCR beta chains were listed, numbering approximately 150. A later analysis found TCR association rates differed by HLA locus, highest for DRB1 and lowest for HLA-C.

The PCR contained 60 Vbeta and 13 Jbeta primers. Method: immunoSEQ multiplex PCR; TCRdb's copy keeps in-frame clones and lacks some. Of roughly 100,000 clones in the sample, 55% to 75% are singletons; the top ten hold roughly 15%. In germline, CDR1 is LNHDA, CDR2 SQIVND (reference sequence). The CDR3 sequence is 11 residues long. Trimming removed 4 bases at V and 2 bases at J, with 2 bases between. Points on this clone: Antigen unknown.

The chain employs TRBV19 and TRBJ2-5, with unresolved D. This receptor was obtained from a woman aged 18-29 years in good health and CMV-seropositive. Sequencing was performed on PBMCs. The chain's CDR3 is CASSTQETQYF. The CDR3 nucleotides read TGTGCCAGTAGTACTCAAGAGACCCAGTACTTC.